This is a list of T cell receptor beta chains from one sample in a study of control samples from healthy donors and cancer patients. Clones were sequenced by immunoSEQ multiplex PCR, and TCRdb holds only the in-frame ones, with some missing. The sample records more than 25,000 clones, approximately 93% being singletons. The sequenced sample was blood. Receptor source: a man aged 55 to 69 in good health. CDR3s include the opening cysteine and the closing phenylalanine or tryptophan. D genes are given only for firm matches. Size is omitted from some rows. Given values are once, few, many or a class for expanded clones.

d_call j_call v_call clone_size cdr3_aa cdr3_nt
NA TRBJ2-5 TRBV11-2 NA CASSSPQAWEGAKRETQYF TGTGCCAGCAGCTCCCCCCAAGCTTGGGAAGGGGCGAAACGGGAGACCCAGTACTTC
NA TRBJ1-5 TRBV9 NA CASSALGLSNQPQHF TGTGCCAGCAGCGCCCTAGGACTTAGCAATCAGCCCCAGCATTTT
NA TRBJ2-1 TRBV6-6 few CASSRPYNEQFF TGTGCCAGCAGCAGGCCCTACAATGAGCAGTTCTTC
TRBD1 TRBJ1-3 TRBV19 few CASSLRDRPDGNTIYF TGTGCCAGTAGTCTTCGGGACAGACCAGACGGAAACACCATATATTTT
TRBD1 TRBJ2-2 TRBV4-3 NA CASSLGTGLTGELFF TGCGCCAGCAGCCTCGGGACAGGGTTAACCGGGGAGCTGTTTTTT
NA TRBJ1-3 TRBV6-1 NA CASSDPRKISGNTIYF TGTGCCAGCAGTGACCCGCGTAAGATCTCTGGAAACACCATATATTTT
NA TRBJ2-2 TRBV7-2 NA CASRPGAGTGELFF TGTGCCAGCAGACCGGGAGCGGGCACCGGGGAGCTGTTTTTT
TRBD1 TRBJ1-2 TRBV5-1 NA CASSLALGQGYGYTF TGCGCCAGCAGCTTGGCCCTCGGACAGGGGTATGGCTACACCTTC
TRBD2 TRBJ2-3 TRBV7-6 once CASSSRAGGITDTQYF TGTGCCAGCAGCTCGAGGGCGGGGGGGATAACAGATACGCAGTATTTT
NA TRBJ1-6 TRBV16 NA CASSQDYYNSPLHF TGTGCCAGCAGCCAGGACTATTATAATTCACCCCTCCACTTT
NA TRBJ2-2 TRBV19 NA CASRFGRGSTGELFF TGTGCCAGTAGGTTCGGCAGGGGTAGCACCGGGGAGCTGTTTTTT
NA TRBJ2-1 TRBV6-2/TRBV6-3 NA CASSYPGHVNEQFF TGTGCCAGCAGTTACCCTGGACACGTCAATGAGCAGTTCTTC
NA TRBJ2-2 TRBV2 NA CASSESLRGTGELFF TGTGCCAGCAGTGAATCCTTAAGAGGGACCGGGGAGCTGTTTTTT
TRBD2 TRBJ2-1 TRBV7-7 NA CASSLGLAGGHEQFF TGTGCCAGCAGCTTAGGACTAGCGGGGGGGCATGAGCAGTTCTTC